Each of the 29 T cell receptor beta chains below was sequenced from the same sample in a study of blood T cell repertoires in COVID-19. TCRdb keeps only in-frame clones here, not all; method: immunoSEQ multiplex PCR. Among 110,000 or so clones listed, 83% were seen once. Source material: peripheral blood. Receptors were obtained from a woman aged 60 to 75 with acute or convalescent COVID-19.

The chain is built from TRBV11-2 and TRBJ1-4; no definite D call. CDR1 is SGHAT and CDR2 is FQNNGV in the germline V gene. The CDR3 is 12 amino acids. The V end lost 5 bases, the J end lost 8 bases, and 9 bases lay between the germline ends. The CDR3 loop reads CASSRAGEKLFF. The DNA of the CDR3 is TGTGCCAGCAGCCGCGCGGGCGAAAAACTGTTTTTT.

The J gene is TRBJ2-1, the V gene TRBV10-3; 7 bases are a match to TRBD1. V gave up 2 bases and J gave up 8 bases; unmatched junction bases: 15. Germline values: CDR1 ENHRY, CDR2 SYGVKD. The CDR3 sequence is 17 residues long. The CDR3 DNA reads as TGTGCCATCAGTGAGCCGAACTTGGAGACAGGGCTCCATGAGCAGTTCTTC. Protein sequence: CAISEPNLETGLHEQFF.

The sample holds one count of this clone. The rearrangement joins TRBV6-5 to TRBJ1-1, with a possible D match to TRBD1 (5 bases). From germline, CDR1 is MNHEY and CDR2 SVGAGI. Trimming took off 6 bases at V and 3 bases at J, with 17 bases between the two ends. The length of the CDR3 is 15 residues. The CDR3 is CASRITVGGYTEAFF. CDR3 nucleotide sequence: TGTGCCAGCAGAATTACAGTCGGGGGTTACACTGAAGCTTTCTTT.

The rearrangement joins TRBV24-1 to TRBJ1-1, with D maybe TRBD1 (6 bases). Germline V gives CDR1 KGHDR, CDR2 SFDVKD. This CDR3 is 13 amino acids long. The V end lost 7 bases, the J end lost 1 base, and 9 bases lay between the germline ends. Written as DNA, the CDR3 is TGTGCCACCAGGGACAGAGAGAACACTGAAGCTTTCTTT. Amino acids: CATRDRENTEAFF.

Here the CDR3 DNA reads TGTGCCAGCAGAAGCTTGAACACTGAAGCTTTCTTT. Encoded protein: CASRSLNTEAFF. This rearrangement joins TRBV3-1 (or the pseudogene TRBV3-2) to TRBJ1-1; D unclear. The CDR3 covers 12 residues. V lost 6 bases and J 0 bases, leaving 5 bases between the germline ends. Per germline, CDR1 LGHDT and CDR2 YNNKEL (reference sequence).

With respect to this clone: Additional DNA sequences in this sample encode the identical CDR3. The genes are TRBV28 and TRBJ1-5; no reliable D call. The CDR3 spans 12 residues. Trimming removed 4 bases from V and 7 bases from J, with 8 bases in between. The germline V gene encodes CDR1 MDHEN and CDR2 SYDVKM. For the CDR3, the DNA is TGTGCCAGCAGTTCCATTCGGCAGCCCCAGCATTTT. Its protein product is CASSSIRQPQHF.

This clone was counted once. This chain links TRBV30 with TRBJ2-3; D is perhaps TRBD1 (5 bases). Germline CDR1 is GTSNPN and CDR2 is SVGIG (reference sequence). The CDR3 sequence is 12 residues long. Trimming took off 3 bases at V and 4 bases at J, with 8 bases between the two ends. The CDR3 here is CAWRQAADTQYF. CDR3 coding DNA: TGTGCCTGGAGACAGGCGGCAGATACGCAGTATTTT.

V is TRBV3-1 (or the pseudogene TRBV3-2) and J is TRBJ2-3, with a tentative D call TRBD1 (5 bases). Germline loops: CDR1 LGHDT, CDR2 YNNKEL (reference sequence). The CDR3 runs 11 residues. V was pared by 3 bases and J by 9 bases, with 7 bases between. Written as DNA, the CDR3 is TGTGCCAGCAGCCATCAGGGAACGCAGTATTTT. This translates into CASSHQGTQYF.

The CDR3 region is CASSLLAGGRYNEQFF. The DNA for the CDR3 is TGTGCCAGCAGTTTACTAGCGGGGGGTAGGTACAATGAGCAGTTCTTC. V and J are TRBV27 and TRBJ2-1; 11 bases agree with TRBD2. From germline, CDR1 is MNHEY and CDR2 SMNVEV (reference sequence). Trimming took 2 bases from V and 4 from J; bases not matched to a gene: 4. The CDR3 consists of 16 residues.

CDR3 region: CASSERTGGNEKLFF. CDR3 in DNA: TGTGCCAGCAGTGAGAGGACAGGGGGTAATGAAAAACTGTTTTTT. The J gene is TRBJ1-4, the V gene TRBV6-1, with 10 positions matching TRBD1. CDR3 length: 15 amino acids. CDR1 and CDR2 from the germline V gene are MNHNS and SASEGT. V dropped 3 bases and J dropped 4; count of bases not matched to a gene: 2.

The gene calls are TRBV28 and TRBJ2-7; tentative D call: TRBD1 (5 bases). CDR3 length: 15 residues. CDR1 is MDHEN and CDR2 is SYDVKM in the germline V gene. Trimming took off 6 bases at V and 3 bases at J, with 18 bases between the two ends. For the CDR3, the DNA is TGTGCCAGCAGCCGAACCGACAGTGGATTCTACGAGCAGTACTTC. This sequence encodes CASSRTDSGFYEQYF. Using reference TRBV28 and TRBJ2-7 for the parts outside the CDR3, the full variable domain is DVKVTQSSRYLVKRTGEKVFLECVQDMDHENMFWYRQDPGLGLRLIYFSYDVKMKEKGDIPEGYSVSREKKERFSLILESASTNQTSMYLCASSRTDSGFYEQYFGPGTRLTVT.

This rearrangement joins TRBV5-6 to TRBJ2-2; D ambiguous. The V end was cut by 0 bases, the J end by 4 bases, with 10 bases between. There are 15 residues in the CDR3. CDR1 and CDR2 (germline): SGHDT, YYEEEE. CDR3 loop: CASSLGGPLTGELFF. DNA of the CDR3: TGTGCCAGCAGCTTGGGCGGTCCCCTCACCGGGGAGCTGTTTTTT. The full variable domain, with the rest looked up from reference TRBV5-6 and TRBJ2-2, is DAGVTQSPTHLIKTRGQQVTLRCSPKSGHDTVSWYQQALGQGPQFIFQYYEEEERQRGNFPDRFSGHQFPNYSSELNVNALLLGDSALYLCASSLGGPLTGELFFGEGSRLTVL.

This chain connects TRBV2 to TRBJ1-1; D not certain. Trimming pared 7 bases from V and 8 bases from J, leaving 17 bases between. This CDR3 region has 13 residues. Germline CDR1 reads SNHLY; CDR2 reads FYNNEI. For the CDR3, the DNA is TGTGCCAGCACTCCTACCGCTCTTTCGGAAGCTTTCTTT. Translating it yields CASTPTALSEAFF.

The rearrangement uses TRBV6-6 and TRBJ2-7; 7 bases map to TRBD1. This CDR3 comprises 19 residues. Germline V gene data show CDR1 as MNHNY and CDR2 as SVGAGI (reference sequence). After removal of 5 bases from V and 3 bases from J, the junction contained 22 bases not matched to a gene. CDR3 sequence: CASSLYTTPEDREHYEQYF. The CDR3 DNA is TGTGCCAGCAGTCTTTACACTACCCCGGAAGACAGGGAACACTACGAGCAGTACTTC.

The CDR3 loop reads CASSATDYEQYF. The DNA for the CDR3 is TGTGCCAGCAGCGCGACAGATTACGAGCAGTACTTC. V and J are TRBV9 and TRBJ2-7; D is perhaps TRBD1 (5 bases). Germline assignment: CDR1 SGDLS and CDR2 YYNGEE. The ends were cut back, 3 bases at V and 4 bases at J, with 8 bases in the middle. The CDR3 is 12 amino acids.

The chain uses TRBV28 and TRBJ1-1; weak D call: TRBD1 (6 bases). The CDR3 loop spans 12 amino acids. Trimming left V 6 bases short and J 10 bases short, with 15 bases between. Germline V gives CDR1 MDHEN, CDR2 SYDVKM. CDR3 sequence: CASSFDRPGAFF. CDR3 bases: TGTGCCAGCAGCTTTGACAGGCCGGGAGCTTTCTTT.

This chain connects TRBV15 to TRBJ1-1; D is ambiguous. CDR1 is LNHNV, CDR2 YYDKDF, per germline (reference sequence). Trimming stripped 3 bases from V and 1 base from J, with 9 bases between. This CDR3 has 14 residues. The CDR3 loop reads CATSSGGRNTEAFF. As DNA, the CDR3 is TGTGCCACCAGCAGCGGTGGGAGGAACACTGAAGCTTTCTTT.

The rearrangement joins TRBV4-1 to TRBJ2-3, with 11 bases aligning to TRBD2. The CDR3 runs to 18 residues. The V and J ends lost 4 bases and 2 bases, in that order; junction bases with no gene match: 11. Germline V gene sequence: CDR1 MGHRA, CDR2 YSYEKL. The CDR3 region is CASSRTLAGGVNTDTQYF. The CDR3 nucleotides read TGCGCCAGCAGCCGGACTTTAGCGGGGGGGGTTAACACAGATACGCAGTATTTT.

The J gene is TRBJ1-5, the V gene TRBV20-1, with 7 nucleotides matching TRBD1. The CDR3 has 13 residues. V dropped 3 bases and J dropped 4; count of bases not matched to a gene: 3. Germline V gene data show CDR1 as DFQATT and CDR2 as SNEGSKA (reference sequence). As DNA, the CDR3 is TGCAGTGCTAGTCTACAGGGGAATCAGCCCCAGCATTTT. Its translation: CSASLQGNQPQHF.

The CDR3 DNA reads as TGTGCCAGCAGTCTAGACAGGCCAGGGGCTTTCTTT. The encoded protein is CASSLDRPGAFF. The chain employs TRBV2 and TRBJ1-1; maybe TRBD1 (6 bases). V shed 5 bases and J shed 11 bases, with 15 bases lying between them. This CDR3 region has 12 residues. The germline V gene encodes CDR1 SNHLY and CDR2 FYNNEI.

The chain combines TRBV19 with TRBJ1-3; D is unresolved. CDR3 length: 15 residues. Trimming removed 4 bases from V and 4 bases from J, with 14 bases in between. CDR1 is LNHDA, CDR2 SQIVND, per germline (reference sequence). CDR3 region: CASSTPRQLGNTIYF. In DNA, the CDR3 is TGTGCCAGTAGTACACCGCGGCAATTAGGAAACACCATATATTTT.

The genes are TRBV18 and TRBJ2-1; 8 nucleotides match TRBD1. The CDR3 runs to 14 residues. V lost 5 bases to trimming and J lost 9 bases; unmatched junction nucleotides: 9. Germline CDR1 is KGHSH and CDR2 is LQKENI. The chain's CDR3 is CASSVDRGSTEQFF. The CDR3 DNA reads as TGTGCCAGCTCAGTAGACAGGGGCTCAACTGAGCAGTTCTTC.

This chain links TRBV19 with TRBJ1-1; 7 nucleotides line up with TRBD1. The junction had 10 bases not matched to a gene; V was cut back by 6 bases and J by 9 bases. CDR3 size: 13 residues. Germline assignment: CDR1 LNHDA and CDR2 SQIVND (reference sequence). CDR3 coding DNA: TGTGCCAGTAGCAACAGGGGATCCTCTCAAGCTTTCTTT. Protein sequence: CASSNRGSSQAFF.

The chain employs TRBV28 and TRBJ1-2; TRBD1 aligns across 9 bases. Germline CDR1 MDHEN, CDR2 SYDVKM. J lost 4 bases, V lost 2 bases, and 5 bases had no gene match. The CDR3 length is 15 residues. CDR3 in amino acids: CASSLRDRELYGYTF. CDR3 DNA sequence: TGTGCCAGCAGTTTACGGGACAGGGAGCTCTATGGCTACACCTTC.

This chain uses TRBV3-1 (or the pseudogene TRBV3-2) with TRBJ1-1; D might be TRBD1 (5 bases). The V end lost 8 bases, the J end lost 5 bases, and 18 bases lay between the germline ends. Germline V CDR1 and CDR2: LGHDT, YNNKEL (reference sequence). This CDR3 region has 14 residues. CDR3 DNA sequence: TGTGCCAGCGGGGGGATACAAGGGGTTACTGAAGCTTTCTTT. It specifies CASGGIQGVTEAFF.

The chain couples TRBV6-5 to TRBJ1-1, with 8 nucleotides matching TRBD1. This CDR3 is built from 13 residues. The germline V gene has CDR1 MNHEY and CDR2 SVGAGI. V lost 2 bases and J lost 8; bases outside the gene matches: 4. Here the CDR3 reads CASSYPGTGEAFF. The DNA for the CDR3 is TGTGCCAGCAGTTACCCGGGGACAGGAGAAGCTTTCTTT.

The V call is TRBV5-6, the J call TRBJ2-1; possible D gene TRBD2, 6 bases. CDR3 length: 16 residues. The V and J ends lost 0 bases and 6 bases respectively, with 16 bases between them. Germline loops: CDR1 SGHDT, CDR2 YYEEEE. The chain's CDR3 is CASSLVLSGAVNEQFF. CDR3 nucleotide sequence: TGTGCCAGCAGCTTGGTTCTTAGCGGAGCGGTCAATGAGCAGTTCTTC.

V and J are TRBV2 and TRBJ2-1; 7 bases match TRBD2. After removal of 8 bases from V and 0 bases from J, the junction contained 4 bases not matched to a gene. Germline CDR1 is SNHLY and CDR2 is FYNNEI. The CDR3 covers 14 residues. CDR3 sequence reads: CASLWTSSYNEQFF. CDR3 DNA sequence: TGTGCCAGCCTGTGGACTAGCTCCTACAATGAGCAGTTCTTC.

This clone was seen just once. The chain links TRBV7-3 to TRBJ2-7, with D tentatively TRBD2 (8 bases). Germline assignment: CDR1 SGHTA and CDR2 FQGTGA. V was shortened by 5 bases and J by 3 bases, with 17 bases between the two germline ends. The CDR3 is made up of 15 amino acids. CDR3 nucleotide sequence: TGTGCCAGCAGCCCCAGCGGGGGACAGAACTACGAGCAGTACTTC. Its protein is CASSPSGGQNYEQYF.